This TCR beta chain is from a study of regulatory T cells in long-lasting Graves disease. Study-level results: Persistent patients shared more public clonotypes (under 3,000) than newly diagnosed patients (approximately 1,000).

The V gene's germline CDR1 is SGHRS and CDR2 YFSETQ. V shed 0 bases and J shed 4 bases, with 10 bases lying between them. The CDR3 contains 15 residues. Time point reported: persistent/refractory GD, antithyroid drugs over 5 years with positive TRAb. With RNA extracted from PBMCs as input, the TCR library was made. To make TCR beta libraries, researchers used iRepertoire HTBI primers and Arm-PCR of CDR3 regions. Each CDR3 protein is one row after TCRdb ran MiXCR on the multiplex PCR reads. Among 600,000 to 800,000 distinct CDR3 sequences listed, 25% to 35% were seen once. In this sample, this clonotype turned up a few times. Its specificity is not known.

The sample here was peripheral blood mononuclear cells (PBMCs), taken when the disease was refractory, from a patient treated with antithyroid drugs. This chain joins TRBV5-1 and TRBJ1-4; D is ambiguous. The clonotype was recovered from a female donor with Graves disease. This CDR3 is CASSLEARFNEKLFF. DNA of the CDR3: TGCGCCAGCAGCTTGGAGGCCCGATTTAATGAAAAACTGTTTTTT. Together with reference TRBV5-1 and TRBJ1-4, the CDR3 gives the full variable domain: KAGVTQTPRYLIKTRGQQVTLSCSPISGHRSVSWYQQTPGQGLQFLFEYFSETQRNKGNFPGRFSGRQFSNSRSEMNVSTLELGDSALYLCASSLEARFNEKLFFGSGTQLSVL.